Below are 3 T cell receptor beta chains sequenced from a single sample in a study of PD-1 blockade in classical Hodgkin lymphoma. Every one of the patients relapsed after autologous stem cell transplantation (brentuximab vedotin exposure was variable). Sequencing was performed with immunoSEQ multiplex PCR; in TCRdb, only in-frame clones are kept and a portion is missing. This sample has tens of thousands of clones, with roughly nine tenths found just once. The starting material was peripheral blood mononuclear cells (PBMCs), obtained at baseline. All receptors come from a human donor with classical Hodgkin lymphoma.

The table lists this clone with a count of one. The rearrangement uses TRBV9 and TRBJ2-1; the match to TRBD2 covers 7 bases. V lost 1 base to trimming and J lost 0 bases; unmatched junction nucleotides: 4. In germline, CDR1 is SGDLS, CDR2 YYNGEE. The CDR3 length is 16 residues. The CDR3 loop is CASSVTAGSSYNEQFF. The CDR3 DNA sequence: TGTGCCAGCAGCGTAACAGCGGGGAGCTCCTACAATGAGCAGTTCTTC.

The V gene is TRBV7-6, the J gene TRBJ2-3, with a possible D match to TRBD2 (6 bases). The CDR3 is 16 amino acids. V was shortened by 7 bases and J by 6 bases, with 23 bases between the two germline ends. From germline, CDR1 is SGHVS and CDR2 FNYEAQ. In DNA form, the CDR3 reads TGTGCCAGCACCAAAGGGCGGGAAAGGCCCGCCGATACGCAGTATTTT. Residues: CASTKGRERPADTQYF.

This clone came up once. The chain couples TRBV6-5 to TRBJ1-6, with D maybe TRBD1 (5 bases). The V and J ends lost 4 bases and 7 bases respectively, with 14 bases between them. CDR1 and CDR2 from the germline V gene are MNHEY and SVGAGI. This CDR3 region has 15 residues. The CDR3 loop is CASSSPTGRNSPLHF. The CDR3, as DNA: TGTGCCAGCAGTTCCCCCACAGGAAGAAATTCACCCCTCCACTTT.